A selection of T cell receptor beta chains follows, all from one sample in a study of T cell changes during pregnancy in multiple sclerosis. The assay was immunoSEQ multiplex PCR, and TCRdb's table has in-frame clones only and misses some. The repertoire consists of tens of thousands of clones, with approximately 90% occurring once and the leading ten covering roughly 0.55%. The material sequenced was CD4+ T cells from peripheral blood mononuclear cells, taken in the third trimester of pregnancy. Source of these receptors: a female donor with multiple sclerosis, enrolled in a pregnancy study. Each CDR3 is given with its conserved first and last residue. Each record gives: V gene, CDR3 length, D gene, clone size, J gene, CDR3 protein, CDR3 DNA. D genes are given only for firm matches. Size is omitted from some rows. Given values are once, few, many or a class for expanded clones.

v_call: TRBV10-3
cdr3_length: 13
d_call: TRBD1
clone_size: few
j_call: TRBJ1-5
cdr3_aa: CAIRQGANQPQHF
cdr3_nt: TGTGCCATCCGACAGGGGGCGAATCAGCCCCAGCATTTT

v_call: TRBV11-3
cdr3_length: 17
d_call: TRBD2
clone_size: -
j_call: TRBJ2-1
cdr3_aa: CASSLLLAGGSYNEQFF
cdr3_nt: TGTGCCAGCAGCTTACTTCTAGCGGGAGGCTCCTACAATGAGCAGTTCTTC

v_call: TRBV6-1
cdr3_length: 15
d_call: TRBD1
clone_size: -
j_call: TRBJ2-1
cdr3_aa: CASSDRGTGNNEQFF
cdr3_nt: TGTGCCAGCAGTGACAGGGGGACAGGGAACAATGAGCAGTTCTTC

v_call: TRBV7-6
cdr3_length: 15
d_call: -
clone_size: -
j_call: TRBJ2-5
cdr3_aa: CASSSTGIPLETQYF
cdr3_nt: TGTGCCAGCAGCTCAACCGGGATCCCGTTAGAGACCCAGTACTTC

v_call: TRBV12-5
cdr3_length: 16
d_call: -
clone_size: -
j_call: TRBJ2-3
cdr3_aa: CASGLVPGGMTDTQYF
cdr3_nt: TGTGCTAGTGGTTTGGTACCCGGGGGTATGACAGATACGCAGTATTTT

v_call: TRBV6-6
cdr3_length: 15
d_call: TRBD2
clone_size: -
j_call: TRBJ2-7
cdr3_aa: CASNDPGLAGHEQYF
cdr3_nt: TGTGCCAGCAACGACCCGGGACTAGCGGGACACGAGCAGTACTTC

v_call: TRBV7-2
cdr3_length: 15
d_call: -
clone_size: -
j_call: TRBJ1-5
cdr3_aa: CASSATTGSNQPQHF
cdr3_nt: TGTGCCAGCAGCGCCACCACGGGGAGCAATCAGCCCCAGCATTTT

v_call: TRBV2
cdr3_length: 23
d_call: -
clone_size: -
j_call: TRBJ2-1
cdr3_aa: CASSTSVRQGRRPGGPSSNEQFF
cdr3_nt: TGTGCCAGCAGTACTTCAGTCCGTCAGGGCAGAAGACCAGGAGGGCCCTCTTCCAATGAGCAGTTCTTC

v_call: TRBV2
cdr3_length: 18
d_call: TRBD2
clone_size: -
j_call: TRBJ2-3
cdr3_aa: CASSGLTAGGPITDTQYF
cdr3_nt: TGTGCCAGCAGTGGCCTCACCGCGGGAGGGCCCATCACAGATACGCAGTATTTT

v_call: TRBV5-1
cdr3_length: 16
d_call: TRBD2
clone_size: -
j_call: TRBJ2-7
cdr3_aa: CANAGLHVESSYEQYF
cdr3_nt: TGCGCCAACGCGGGACTACACGTGGAATCCTCCTACGAGCAGTACTTC

v_call: TRBV2
cdr3_length: 14
d_call: -
clone_size: -
j_call: TRBJ1-2
cdr3_aa: CASSASIIGYGYTF
cdr3_nt: TGTGCCAGCAGTGCTAGTATCATAGGCTATGGCTACACCTTC

v_call: TRBV19
cdr3_length: 14
d_call: -
clone_size: -
j_call: TRBJ2-3
cdr3_aa: CASSIVAATDTQYF
cdr3_nt: TGTGCCAGTAGTATAGTCGCGGCCACAGATACGCAGTATTTT

v_call: TRBV7-3
cdr3_length: 14
d_call: -
clone_size: -
j_call: TRBJ2-2
cdr3_aa: CASSLDGSTGELFF
cdr3_nt: TGTGCCAGCAGCTTAGACGGGTCCACCGGGGAGCTGTTTTTT

v_call: TRBV5-1
cdr3_length: 14
d_call: -
clone_size: -
j_call: TRBJ2-2
cdr3_aa: CASSLTGNTGELFF
cdr3_nt: TGCGCCAGCAGCTTGACAGGGAACACCGGGGAGCTGTTTTTT

v_call: TRBV5-1
cdr3_length: 14
d_call: -
clone_size: -
j_call: TRBJ1-3
cdr3_aa: CASSLDSSGNTIYF
cdr3_nt: TGCGCCAGCAGCTTGGACAGCTCTGGAAACACCATATATTTT

v_call: TRBV5-1
cdr3_length: 15
d_call: TRBD2
clone_size: -
j_call: TRBJ2-3
cdr3_aa: CASSLAGLASDTQYF
cdr3_nt: TGCGCCAGCAGCTTGGCGGGACTAGCCTCAGATACGCAGTATTTT

v_call: TRBV7-2
cdr3_length: 14
d_call: -
clone_size: once
j_call: TRBJ1-2
cdr3_aa: CASSDGHTNYGYTF
cdr3_nt: TGTGCCAGCAGCGATGGACACACTAACTATGGCTACACCTTC

v_call: TRBV11-2
cdr3_length: 15
d_call: -
clone_size: -
j_call: TRBJ2-1
cdr3_aa: CASSLDGSAGNEQFF
cdr3_nt: TGTGCCAGCAGCTTAGATGGATCGGCGGGCAATGAGCAGTTCTTC

v_call: TRBV18
cdr3_length: 11
d_call: -
clone_size: -
j_call: TRBJ2-1
cdr3_aa: CASSNRDLVFF
cdr3_nt: TGTGCCAGCTCGAACCGGGATCTTGTGTTCTTC

v_call: TRBV7-2
cdr3_length: 16
d_call: TRBD1
clone_size: -
j_call: TRBJ2-4
cdr3_aa: CASSLVGTEAKNIQYF
cdr3_nt: TGTGCCAGCAGCTTAGTTGGGACAGAAGCCAAAAACATTCAGTACTTC

v_call: TRBV16
cdr3_length: 14
d_call: TRBD1
clone_size: -
j_call: TRBJ2-3
cdr3_aa: CASSLGQGADTQYF
cdr3_nt: TGTGCCAGCAGCCTCGGACAGGGCGCGGATACGCAGTATTTT